These 25 T cell receptor beta chains were sequenced from one sample in a study of post-analysis software for immune sequencing data. cDNA libraries for TCR beta contained unique molecular identifiers. TCRdb fed the PCR reads into MiXCR, producing one record per CDR3 protein. In the table there are about 540,000 distinct CDR3 sequences, 34% of which are singletons. Findings and caveats of the study: Controls showed lower frequencies than patients for five TRBV segments, and TRBV5-6, TRBV5-1 and TRBV20-1 were among these.

Their cognate antigens are unknown. Sequencing input: blood. The receptors derive from a girl under 18 with multiple sclerosis.

V is TRBV4-2 and J is TRBJ2-5; 7 bases match TRBD2. Germline trimming cut 0 bases from V and 11 bases from J; bases unmatched to any gene: 15. CDR3 length: 16 residues. The germline gives CDR1 LGHNA, CDR2 YNFKEQ. The CDR3 loop is CASSQDYGRAVGEQYF. The CDR3 DNA sequence: TGTGCCAGCAGCCAAGATTATGGGAGGGCTGTGGGTGAGCAGTACTTC.

The chain is built from TRBV24-1 and TRBJ2-5; D is unresolved. The CDR3 length is 11 residues. Trimming shortened V by 7 bases and J by 4 bases, and 6 bases separated the two germline ends. In germline, CDR1 is KGHDR, CDR2 SFDVKD. The CDR3 reads CATSQAETQYF. CDR3 DNA: TGTGCCACCAGCCAGGCAGAGACCCAGTACTTC.

The genes are TRBV11-2 and TRBJ2-2, with D possibly being TRBD2 (5 bases). The CDR3 loop spans 15 amino acids. Between the trimmed V and J ends, which lost 0 bases and 6 bases, there was a span of 11 bases. CDR1 and CDR2 (germline): SGHAT, FQNNGV. This CDR3 reads CASSLEVWGAGELFF. The CDR3, as DNA: TGTGCCAGCAGCTTAGAGGTTTGGGGAGCCGGGGAGCTGTTTTTT. The full variable domain, completed using reference TRBV11-2 and TRBJ2-2, is EAGVAQSPRYKIIEKRQSVAFWCNPISGHATLYWYQQILGQGPKLLIQFQNNGVVDDSQLPKDRFSAERLKGVDSTLKIQPAKLEDSAVYLCASSLEVWGAGELFFGEGSRLTVL.

V gene TRBV9 combines with J gene TRBJ2-1; TRBD1 agrees at 11 bases. The ends lost 0 bases at V and 5 bases at J; junction bases unmatched: 10. Germline V CDR1 and CDR2: SGDLS, YYNGEE. CDR3 size: 18 residues. CDR3 DNA: TGTGCCAGCAGCGTAGCCCAGTGGGGGACAGGGGGAAACAATGAGCAGTTCTTC. It is translated as CASSVAQWGTGGNNEQFF.

This clonotype was counted only a few times. The rearrangement joins TRBV2 to TRBJ2-1; D uncertain. Germline CDR1 reads SNHLY; CDR2 reads FYNNEI. There are 13 residues in the CDR3. V lost 8 bases and J lost 0, with 8 bases in between. The CDR3 reads CASARSSYNEQFF. The CDR3 coding sequence is TGTGCCAGCGCTCGGAGCTCCTACAATGAGCAGTTCTTC.

V and J are TRBV29-1 and TRBJ2-7, with no clear D. The CDR3 is 11 amino acids. Germline loops: CDR1 SQVTM, CDR2 ANQGSEA. The ends were cut back, 3 bases at V and 3 bases at J, with 6 bases in the middle. The CDR3 sequence is CSVEVRYEQYF. Here the CDR3 DNA reads TGCAGCGTTGAGGTCCGCTACGAGCAGTACTTC.

This clonotype was seen only a few times. The chain employs TRBV14 and TRBJ2-3, with D perhaps TRBD2 (6 bases). The CDR3 has 15 amino acids. The V and J ends lost 0 bases and 5 bases respectively, with 12 bases between them. CDR1 and CDR2 (germline): SGHDN, FVKESK. This chain's CDR3 is CASSQERDLEDTQYF. The CDR3 DNA is TGTGCCAGCAGCCAAGAGCGGGATTTGGAAGATACGCAGTATTTT.

This clonotype has only a few counts. The gene calls are TRBV4-1 and TRBJ2-1; D may correspond to TRBD1 or TRBD2 (5 bases each). Per the germline V gene, CDR1 is MGHRA and CDR2 is YSYEKL. Trimming took off 2 bases at V and 2 bases at J, with 13 bases between the two ends. The CDR3 has 16 residues. In DNA, the CDR3 is TGCGCCAGCAGCCAATCCCCGGGGACCCCCTACAATGAGCAGTTCTTC. This translates into CASSQSPGTPYNEQFF.

This clonotype was counted a few times. The chain uses TRBV4-1 and TRBJ1-4, with a possible D match to TRBD1 (5 bases). V gave up 1 base and J gave up 7 bases, with 13 bases separating them. Germline loops: CDR1 MGHRA, CDR2 YSYEKL. The length of the CDR3 is 15 residues. DNA of the CDR3: TGCGCCAGCAGCCAAGGTCCCTTTGGGGGTGAAAAACTGTTTTTT. Translation gives CASSQGPFGGEKLFF.

This clonotype was counted a few times. The CDR3 nucleotides are TGTGCCAGCAGCTTTAGGGAGCTGGCAGATACGCAGTATTTT. It encodes CASSFRELADTQYF. This rearrangement joins TRBV7-8 to TRBJ2-3, with D possibly being TRBD2 (5 bases). This CDR3 comprises 14 residues. The germline V gene has CDR1 SGHVS and CDR2 FQNEAQ. V lost 3 bases to trimming and J lost 4 bases, with 11 bases between them.

V and J are TRBV3-1 and TRBJ1-2; 10 bases agree with TRBD1. The length of the CDR3 is 14 residues. The germline gives CDR1 LGHDT, CDR2 YNNKEL (reference sequence). Germline trimming cut 3 bases from V and 4 bases from J; bases unmatched to any gene: 2. CDR3 coding DNA: TGTGCCAGCAGCCAGCGGGACAGGGGCTATGGCTACACCTTC. It is translated as CASSQRDRGYGYTF.

The CDR3 loop reads CASSLARTGQSQETQYF. In nucleotides, the CDR3 is TGCGCCAGCAGCTTGGCAAGGACAGGGCAGTCCCAAGAGACCCAGTACTTC. The chain is built from TRBV5-1 and TRBJ2-5; 8 nucleotides line up with TRBD1. The ends lost 0 bases at V and 1 base at J; junction bases unmatched: 8. This CDR3 contains 17 residues. CDR1 SGHRS and CDR2 YFSETQ come from the germline V gene.

This clonotype was detected a few times. The rearrangement joins TRBV6-4 to TRBJ2-3; TRBD1 agrees at 9 bases. From germline, CDR1 is MRHNA and CDR2 SNTAGT. The CDR3 covers 15 residues. The V and J ends lost 4 bases and 0 bases, in that order; junction bases with no gene match: 2. The CDR3 region is CASSGGTGSTDTQYF. In DNA form, the CDR3 reads TGTGCCAGCAGTGGCGGGACAGGGAGCACAGATACGCAGTATTTT.

V gene TRBV9 combines with J gene TRBJ2-1; the D is unclear. V was trimmed by 0 bases and J by 8 bases, leaving 9 bases between them. Germline CDR1 and CDR2: SGDLS and YYNGEE. CDR3 size: 13 residues. The CDR3 spells CASSVVPGYEQFF. CDR3 in DNA: TGTGCCAGCAGCGTAGTACCAGGTTATGAGCAGTTCTTC.

This clonotype appeared a few times. This chain uses TRBV2 with TRBJ2-3; the match to TRBD1 covers 10 bases. J gave up 7 bases and V 8 bases, and 6 bases lay outside the gene matches. CDR1 is SNHLY and CDR2 is FYNNEI in the germline V gene. CDR3 length: 13 residues. CDR3 residues: CASGTGVLNTQYF. CDR3 DNA: TGTGCCAGCGGGACAGGGGTTTTAAATACGCAGTATTTT.

The chain has TRBV5-5 and TRBJ2-5; 7 bases are a match to TRBD1. The trim removed 0 bases at V and 3 bases at J, leaving 8 bases unmatched. Germline V gene lookup returns CDR1 SGHKS and CDR2 YYEKEE (reference sequence). The CDR3 runs 16 residues. CDR3: CASSLDVTGLKETQYF. The CDR3 DNA reads TGTGCCAGCAGCTTGGACGTGACAGGGCTTAAAGAGACCCAGTACTTC. The full variable domain, rest sourced from reference TRBV5-5 and TRBJ2-5, is DAGVTQSPTHLIKTRGQQVTLRCSPISGHKSVSWYQQVLGQGPQFIFQYYEKEERGRGNFPDRFSARQFPNYSSELNVNALLLGDSALYLCASSLDVTGLKETQYFGPGTRLLVL.

This clonotype has a handful of counts. This chain links TRBV5-1 with TRBJ2-2; 7 positions agree with TRBD1. This CDR3 region has 15 residues. Germline-derived CDR1 and CDR2 are SGHRS and YFSETQ. V lost 0 bases and J lost 7; bases outside the gene matches: 6. The CDR3 here is CASSLGQGGLGELFF. The DNA for the CDR3 is TGCGCCAGCAGCTTGGGACAGGGCGGCCTCGGGGAGCTGTTTTTT.

The V gene is TRBV3-1, the J gene TRBJ2-1; 10 bases fit TRBD2. This CDR3 spans 18 amino acids. Germline CDR1 LGHDT, CDR2 YNNKEL (reference sequence). The V and J ends lost 2 bases and 3 bases, in that order; junction bases with no gene match: 10. The CDR3 bases are TGTGCCAGCAGCCAATTAACAAGCGGGGGGGCTCTCTACAATGAGCAGTTCTTC. It yields the protein CASSQLTSGGALYNEQFF.

The chain uses TRBV20-1 and TRBJ1-2, with 8 bases matching TRBD1. CDR1 is DFQATT and CDR2 is SNEGSKA in the germline V gene (reference sequence). V trimming: 5 bases; J trimming: 7 bases; junction bases outside the gene matches: 6. The CDR3 loop spans 12 amino acids. The CDR3 DNA is TGCAGTGCTCAGACAGGGGTAGGTGGCTACACCTTC. Protein: CSAQTGVGGYTF.

Only a few counts were recorded for this clonotype. This chain joins TRBV4-1 and TRBJ2-5; D is uncertain. This CDR3 contains 15 residues. The V end was cut by 0 bases, the J end by 5 bases, with 13 bases between. Germline CDR1 MGHRA, CDR2 YSYEKL. CDR3 region: CASSQDYYPGETQYF. The CDR3 DNA follows: TGCGCCAGCAGCCAAGATTACTATCCGGGCGAGACCCAGTACTTC.

This clonotype appeared a single time. V gene TRBV9 combines with J gene TRBJ2-6; 8 bases are shared with TRBD1. Germline V gene sequence: CDR1 SGDLS, CDR2 YYNGEE. This CDR3 has 16 residues. V shed 1 base, J shed 4 bases, and the junction held 4 bases outside the gene matches. CDR3 sequence reads: CASSVRTGTGANVLTF. In nucleotides, the CDR3 is TGTGCCAGCAGCGTAAGGACAGGGACAGGGGCCAACGTCCTGACTTTC.

DNA for the CDR3: TGTGCCAGCAGCCCAGCAGCCCGATGGGATACGCAGTATTTT. Translating gives CASSPAARWDTQYF. The chain combines TRBV28 with TRBJ2-3, with D unclear. The CDR3 has 14 residues. V lost 6 bases, J lost 6 bases, and 16 bases lay in between. Germline assignment: CDR1 MDHEN and CDR2 SYDVKM.

The J gene is TRBJ2-7, the V gene TRBV29-1, with 7 bases identical to TRBD1. Germline V gene sequence: CDR1 SQVTM, CDR2 ANQGSEA. The CDR3 loop spans 14 amino acids. V was pared by 7 bases and J by 3 bases, with 12 bases of the junction left unmatched. The CDR3, as DNA: TGCAGCGGGGCTACAGGGACAGCGGACTACGAGCAGTACTTC. Translated, it gives CSGATGTADYEQYF.

Only a few counts were recorded for this clonotype. The V gene is TRBV5-1, the J gene TRBJ2-1; 12 bases are shared with TRBD2. The CDR3 contains 17 residues. The V and J ends lost 3 bases and 0 bases, in that order; junction bases with no gene match: 4. Germline V gene lookup returns CDR1 SGHRS and CDR2 YFSETQ. For the CDR3, the DNA is TGCGCCAGCAGCTATCAACTAGCGGGAGGCTCCTACAATGAGCAGTTCTTC. It is translated as CASSYQLAGGSYNEQFF. Based on the CDR3 plus reference TRBV5-1 and TRBJ2-1, the full variable domain is KAGVTQTPRYLIKTRGQQVTLSCSPISGHRSVSWYQQTPGQGLQFLFEYFSETQRNKGNFPGRFSGRQFSNSRSEMNVSTLELGDSALYLCASSYQLAGGSYNEQFFGPGTRLTVL.

The sample holds many counts of this clonotype. J is TRBJ2-1 and V is TRBV20-1; TRBD2 matches 11 bases. V was clipped by 5 bases and J by 6 bases; unmatched bases: 3. The CDR3 runs 13 residues. Germline CDR1 reads DFQATT; CDR2 reads SNEGSKA (reference sequence). In DNA, the CDR3 is TGCAGTGCTTGGACTAGCGGGCCCAATGAGCAGTTCTTC. Translating it yields CSAWTSGPNEQFF.